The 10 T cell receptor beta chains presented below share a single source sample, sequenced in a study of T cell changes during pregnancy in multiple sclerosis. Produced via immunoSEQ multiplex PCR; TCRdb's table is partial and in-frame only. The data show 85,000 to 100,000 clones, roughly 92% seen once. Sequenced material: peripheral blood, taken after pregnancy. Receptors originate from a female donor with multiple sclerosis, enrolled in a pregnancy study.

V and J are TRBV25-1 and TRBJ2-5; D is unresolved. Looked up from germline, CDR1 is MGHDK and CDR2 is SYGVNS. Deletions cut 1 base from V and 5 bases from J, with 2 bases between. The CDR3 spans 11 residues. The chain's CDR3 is CASSESETQYF. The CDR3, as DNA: TGTGCCAGCAGTGAATCGGAGACCCAGTACTTC.

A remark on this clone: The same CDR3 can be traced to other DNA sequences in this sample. The CDR3 protein is CAWSGGDNQPQHF. The CDR3 DNA is TGTGCCTGGAGCGGTGGAGACAATCAGCCCCAGCATTTT. The rearrangement links TRBV30 to TRBJ1-5, with no clear D. Germline V gene sequence: CDR1 GTSNPN, CDR2 SVGIG (reference sequence). The CDR3 runs 13 residues. V shed 3 bases and J shed 3 bases, with 9 bases lying between them.

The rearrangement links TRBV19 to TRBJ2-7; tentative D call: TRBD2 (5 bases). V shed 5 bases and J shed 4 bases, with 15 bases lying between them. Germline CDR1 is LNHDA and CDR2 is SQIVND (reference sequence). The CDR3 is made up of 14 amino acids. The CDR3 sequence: CASSPVLARYEQYF. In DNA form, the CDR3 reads TGTGCCAGTAGTCCGGTCCTAGCACGGTACGAGCAGTACTTC.

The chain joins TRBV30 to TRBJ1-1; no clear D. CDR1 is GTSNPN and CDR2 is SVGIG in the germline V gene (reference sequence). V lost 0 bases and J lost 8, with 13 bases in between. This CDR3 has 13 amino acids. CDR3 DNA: TGTGCCTGGAGTGTTGACACGGTGAGAGAAGCTTTCTTT. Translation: CAWSVDTVREAFF.

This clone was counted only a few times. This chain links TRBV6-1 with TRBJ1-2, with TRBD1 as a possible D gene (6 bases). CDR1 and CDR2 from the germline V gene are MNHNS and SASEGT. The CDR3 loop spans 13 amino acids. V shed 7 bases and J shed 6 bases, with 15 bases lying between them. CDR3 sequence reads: CASIRGRGDGYTF. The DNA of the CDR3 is TGTGCCAGCATCAGAGGGAGGGGGGATGGCTACACCTTC.

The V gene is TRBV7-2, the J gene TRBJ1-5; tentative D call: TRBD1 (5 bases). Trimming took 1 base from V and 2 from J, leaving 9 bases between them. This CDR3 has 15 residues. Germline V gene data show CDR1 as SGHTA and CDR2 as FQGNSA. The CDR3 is CASSLEGRGNQPQHF. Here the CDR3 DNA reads TGTGCCAGCAGCTTAGAAGGCAGGGGCAATCAGCCCCAGCATTTT.

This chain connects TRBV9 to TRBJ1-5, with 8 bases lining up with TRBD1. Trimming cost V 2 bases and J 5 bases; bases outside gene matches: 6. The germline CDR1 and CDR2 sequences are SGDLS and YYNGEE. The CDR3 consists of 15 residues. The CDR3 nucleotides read TGTGCCAGCAGCGTCGGGACAGGTACTTATCAGCCCCAGCATTTT. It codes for CASSVGTGTYQPQHF.

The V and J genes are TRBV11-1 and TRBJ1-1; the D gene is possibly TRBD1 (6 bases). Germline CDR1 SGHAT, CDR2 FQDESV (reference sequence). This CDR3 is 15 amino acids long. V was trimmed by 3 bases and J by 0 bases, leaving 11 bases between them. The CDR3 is CASSFQGFMNTEAFF. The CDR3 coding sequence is TGTGCCAGCAGCTTCCAGGGGTTTATGAACACTGAAGCTTTCTTT.

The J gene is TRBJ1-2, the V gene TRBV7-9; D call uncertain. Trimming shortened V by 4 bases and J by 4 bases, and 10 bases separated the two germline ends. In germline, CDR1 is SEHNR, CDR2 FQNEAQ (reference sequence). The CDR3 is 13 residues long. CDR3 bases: TGTGCCAGCAGCTATTTTTCGAGCTATGGCTACACCTTC. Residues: CASSYFSSYGYTF.

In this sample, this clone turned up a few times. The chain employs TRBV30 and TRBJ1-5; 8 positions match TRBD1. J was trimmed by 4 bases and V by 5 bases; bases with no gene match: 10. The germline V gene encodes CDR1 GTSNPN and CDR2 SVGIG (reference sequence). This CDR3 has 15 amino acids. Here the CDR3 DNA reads TGTGCCTGGGGACAGGGACAAGAGTTGAATCAGCCCCAGCATTTT. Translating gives CAWGQGQELNQPQHF.